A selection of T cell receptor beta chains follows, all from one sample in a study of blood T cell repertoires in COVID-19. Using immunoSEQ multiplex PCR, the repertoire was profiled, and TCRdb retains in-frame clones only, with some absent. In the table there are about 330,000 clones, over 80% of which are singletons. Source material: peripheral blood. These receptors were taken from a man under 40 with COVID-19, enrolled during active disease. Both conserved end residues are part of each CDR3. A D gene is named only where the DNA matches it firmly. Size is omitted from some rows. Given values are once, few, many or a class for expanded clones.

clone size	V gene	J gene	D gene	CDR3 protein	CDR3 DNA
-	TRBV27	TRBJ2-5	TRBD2	CASSFRGWGAGGRQETQYF	TGTGCCAGCAGTTTTAGAGGTTGGGGAGCGGGAGGTCGGCAAGAGACCCAGTACTTC
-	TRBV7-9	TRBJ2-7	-	CASSLSSGLPIEQYF	TGTGCCAGCAGCTTATCCAGCGGCCTTCCTATCGAGCAGTACTTC
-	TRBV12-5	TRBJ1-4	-	CASGLPSGGTNEKLFF	TGTGCTAGTGGTTTGCCATCGGGGGGGACTAATGAAAAACTGTTTTTT
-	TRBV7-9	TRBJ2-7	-	CATAGQNTYEQYF	TGTGCCACGGCGGGACAGAACACCTACGAGCAGTACTTC
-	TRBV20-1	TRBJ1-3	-	CSASKWGPGNTIYF	TGCAGTGCTAGTAAATGGGGGCCGGGAAACACCATATATTTT
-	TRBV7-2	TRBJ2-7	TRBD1	CASSLAWTGGSEQYF	TGTGCCAGCAGCTTAGCTTGGACAGGGGGCTCCGAGCAGTACTTC
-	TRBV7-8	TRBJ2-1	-	CASSSTSKGEQFF	TGTGCCAGCAGCTCGACTAGTAAGGGTGAGCAGTTCTTC
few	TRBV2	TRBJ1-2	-	CASSSQGTNYGYTF	TGTGCCAGTTCCTCGCAGGGTACTAACTATGGCTACACCTTC
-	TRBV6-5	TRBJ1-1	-	CASSYSSRTEAFF	TGTGCCAGCAGTTACTCGTCGAGGACTGAAGCTTTCTTT
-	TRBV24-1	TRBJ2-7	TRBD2	CATSESNWEGETYEQYF	TGTGCCACCAGTGAGTCCAATTGGGAGGGCGAAACCTACGAGCAGTACTTC
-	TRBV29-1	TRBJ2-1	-	CSVEQDLNNNEQFF	TGCAGCGTTGAACAGGATTTAAACAACAATGAGCAGTTCTTC
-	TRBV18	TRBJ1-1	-	CASSPPGAQANTEAFF	TGTGCCAGCTCACCACCGGGGGCCCAGGCAAACACTGAAGCTTTCTTT
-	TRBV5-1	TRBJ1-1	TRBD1	CASRGTGNTEAFF	TGCGCCAGCAGAGGGACAGGGAACACTGAAGCTTTCTTT
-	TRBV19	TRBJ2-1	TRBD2	CASSIASGRGEQFF	TGTGCCAGTAGTATAGCTAGCGGGAGGGGTGAGCAGTTCTTC
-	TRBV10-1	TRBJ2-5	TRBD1	CASSEQTGSNGKTQYF	TGCGCCAGCAGTGAACAGACAGGGAGTAATGGGAAGACCCAGTACTTC
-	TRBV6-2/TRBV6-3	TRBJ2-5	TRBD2	CASSSPGGGLGTQYF	TGTGCCAGCAGTTCCCCAGGCGGGGGGCTCGGGACCCAGTACTTC
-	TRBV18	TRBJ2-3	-	CASSPREDTQYF	TGTGCCAGCTCACCCAGGGAAGATACGCAGTATTTT
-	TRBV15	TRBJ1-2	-	CATSRDSTGYGYTF	TGTGCCACCAGCAGAGATAGTACAGGGTATGGCTACACCTTC
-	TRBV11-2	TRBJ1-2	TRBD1	CASSPGGNYGYTF	TGTGCCAGCAGCCCAGGGGGTAACTATGGCTACACCTTC
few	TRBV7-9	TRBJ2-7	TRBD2	CASSENSGSPYEQYF	TGTGCCAGCAGCGAAAATAGCGGGAGCCCCTACGAGCAGTACTTC
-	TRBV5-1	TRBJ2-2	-	CASSLSSKATTGELFF	TGCGCCAGCAGCCTCTCCTCGAAAGCGACTACCGGGGAGCTGTTTTTT
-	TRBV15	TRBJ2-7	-	CATSRDLGVYEQYF	TGTGCCACCAGCAGAGATCTAGGGGTGTACGAGCAGTACTTC
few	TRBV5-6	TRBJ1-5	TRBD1	CASSGGTGGNQPQHF	TGTGCCAGCAGCGGCGGGACAGGGGGCAATCAGCCCCAGCATTTT
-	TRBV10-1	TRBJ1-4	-	CARCGGGEKLFF	TGCGCCAGATGTGGGGGCGGAGAAAAACTGTTTTTT
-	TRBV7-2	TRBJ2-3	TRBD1	CASMPGQRTDTQYF	TGTGCCAGCATGCCGGGACAGCGCACAGATACGCAGTATTTT
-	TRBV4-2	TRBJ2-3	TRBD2	CASKTSGGTDTQYF	TGTGCCAGCAAGACTAGCGGGGGCACAGATACGCAGTATTTT
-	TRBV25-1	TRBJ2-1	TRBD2	CASSRREAGNEQFF	TGTGCCAGCAGTCGGCGGGAGGCGGGGAATGAGCAGTTCTTC
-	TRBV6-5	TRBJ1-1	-	CASSYRTYGDTEAFF	TGTGCCAGCAGTTACCGTACATACGGGGACACTGAAGCTTTCTTT
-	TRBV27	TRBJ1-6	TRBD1	CASSSPRQGTNNSPLHF	TGTGCCAGCAGTTCGCCTCGACAGGGGACAAATAATTCACCCCTCCACTTT
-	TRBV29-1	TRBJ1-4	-	CSVEGSDKLFF	TGCAGCGTTGAAGGGAGCGATAAACTGTTTTTT
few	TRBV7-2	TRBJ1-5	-	CASSLRGNQPQHF	TGTGCCAGCAGCTTGAGGGGGAATCAGCCCCAGCATTTT
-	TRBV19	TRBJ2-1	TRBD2	CASSIFRTSGGHNEQFF	TGTGCCAGTAGTATATTTCGGACTAGCGGGGGTCACAATGAGCAGTTCTTC
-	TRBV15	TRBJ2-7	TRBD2	CATSRESSGSYEQYF	TGTGCCACCAGCAGAGAATCTAGCGGTTCCTACGAGCAGTACTTC
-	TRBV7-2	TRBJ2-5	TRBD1	CASSWGQGAETQYF	TGTGCCAGCAGCTGGGGACAGGGGGCTGAGACCCAGTACTTC
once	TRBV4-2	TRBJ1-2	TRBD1	CASSDLGTGENYGYTF	TGTGCCAGCAGCGATTTAGGGACAGGGGAGAACTATGGCTACACCTTC
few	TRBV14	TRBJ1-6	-	CASSPLQSNSPLHF	TGTGCCAGCAGCCCTCTACAGAGTAATTCACCCCTCCACTTT
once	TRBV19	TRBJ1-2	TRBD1	CASGRDRGNYGYTF	TGTGCCAGTGGTCGGGACAGGGGGAACTATGGCTACACCTTC
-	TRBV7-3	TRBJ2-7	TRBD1	CASRSLGTGDNEQYF	TGTGCCAGCAGATCGCTCGGGACAGGGGACAACGAGCAGTACTTC
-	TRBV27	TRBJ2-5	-	CASSLGGWETQYF	TGTGCCAGCAGTTTAGGAGGGTGGGAGACCCAGTACTTC
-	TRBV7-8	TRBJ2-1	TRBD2	CASSLYGTSGSNEQFF	TGTGCCAGCAGCTTATATGGGACTAGCGGGAGCAATGAGCAGTTCTTC
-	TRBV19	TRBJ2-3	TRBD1	CASSMMRQGADTQYF	TGTGCCAGTAGTATGATGAGGCAGGGGGCAGATACGCAGTATTTT
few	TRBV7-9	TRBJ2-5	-	CASSLVNREETQYF	TGTGCCAGCAGCTTAGTTAACAGGGAAGAGACCCAGTACTTC
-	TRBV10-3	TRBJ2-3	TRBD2	CAISERAGGVTDTQYF	TGTGCCATCAGTGAGCGGGCGGGGGGGGTCACAGATACGCAGTATTTT
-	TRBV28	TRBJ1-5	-	CASSFITQGPNQPQHF	TGTGCCAGCAGTTTTATCACCCAGGGCCCCAATCAGCCCCAGCATTTT
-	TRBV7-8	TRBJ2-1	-	CASLFNVQGSYNEQFF	TGTGCCAGCCTTTTCAACGTCCAGGGTTCCTACAATGAGCAGTTCTTC
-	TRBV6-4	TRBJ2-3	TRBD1	CASSRTGFTDTQYF	TGTGCCAGCAGCCGGACAGGCTTCACAGATACGCAGTATTTT